Listed below are T cell receptor beta chains from one sample, sequenced in a study of cytomegalovirus exposure and HLA in healthy donors. Method: immunoSEQ multiplex PCR; TCRdb's copy keeps in-frame clones and lacks some. The sample yields approximately 140,000 clones, 79% seen once. Sequenced material: PBMCs. Receptors originate from a woman aged 35 to 49 in good health and CMV-seropositive. CDR3s include the opening cysteine and the closing phenylalanine or tryptophan. A D gene is named only where the DNA matches it firmly. Part of the rows lack a size; the others show once, few, many or a class for expanded clones.

D gene	V gene	J gene	clone size	CDR3 protein	CDR3 DNA
TRBD1	TRBV5-1	TRBJ2-2	NA	CASRAGTANTGELFF	TGCGCCAGCAGAGCCGGGACAGCGAACACCGGGGAGCTGTTTTTT
TRBD2	TRBV28	TRBJ2-3	NA	CASSPGTSGQTTDTQYF	TGTGCCAGCAGCCCCGGGACTAGCGGGCAAACCACAGATACGCAGTATTTT
NA	TRBV7-9	TRBJ1-5	NA	CASGQGSQPQHF	TGTGCCAGCGGCCAGGGATCCCAGCCCCAGCATTTT
NA	TRBV9	TRBJ1-3	NA	CASSVATGPSGNTVYF	TGTGCCAGCAGCGTAGCGACAGGACCCTCTGGAAACACCGTATATTTT
NA	TRBV2	TRBJ2-7	NA	CASSVTGNAEQYF	TGTGCCAGCAGTGTCACTGGTAACGCCGAGCAGTACTTC
TRBD1	TRBV28	TRBJ1-2	NA	CASSPRTGGGYTF	TGTGCCAGCAGTCCGCGGACAGGGGGTGGCTACACCTTC
NA	TRBV28	TRBJ1-2	NA	CASSLAGSSRGYTF	TGTGCCAGCAGTTTAGCCGGGTCTTCGAGAGGCTACACCTTC
NA	TRBV6-1	TRBJ1-2	NA	CASSPGRGDGYTF	TGTGCCAGCAGTCCGGGCAGGGGCGACGGCTACACCTTC
NA	TRBV7-9	TRBJ2-6	NA	CASSLASGPLMSNVLTF	TGTGCCAGCAGCTTAGCTTCAGGTCCCCTAATGTCCAACGTCCTGACTTTC
TRBD1	TRBV19	TRBJ1-6	NA	CASSTGTGYNSPLHF	TGTGCCAGTAGTACCGGGACAGGGTATAATTCACCCCTCCACTTT
TRBD1	TRBV28	TRBJ1-2	few	CASSYTGQGEARGYTF	TGTGCCAGCAGCTACACCGGACAGGGAGAGGCGCGTGGCTACACCTTC
NA	TRBV5-4	TRBJ2-5	NA	CASSFVRGGETQYF	TGTGCCAGCAGCTTCGTCAGGGGAGGGGAGACCCAGTACTTC
TRBD1	TRBV19	TRBJ2-2	NA	CASRGTGLTGELFF	TGTGCCAGTAGGGGGACAGGGCTTACCGGGGAGCTGTTTTTT
TRBD1	TRBV18	TRBJ1-1	NA	CASSPLQGFTEAFF	TGTGCCAGCTCACCCTTACAGGGGTTCACTGAAGCTTTCTTT
TRBD1	TRBV6-6	TRBJ1-6	few	CASSVSDRVGSPLHF	TGTGCCAGCAGCGTCTCAGACAGGGTTGGGTCACCCCTCCACTTT
TRBD1	TRBV27	TRBJ1-1	NA	CASSPTVPGQGMNTEAFF	TGTGCCAGCAGTCCCACAGTCCCGGGACAGGGAATGAACACTGAAGCTTTCTTT
NA	TRBV6-5	TRBJ1-4	few	CASSYDLTGGEKLFF	TGTGCCAGCAGTTATGACCTGACCGGGGGGGAAAAACTGTTTTTT
TRBD1	TRBV28	TRBJ1-1	few	CASSLRQGAREAFF	TGTGCCAGCAGTTTAAGGCAGGGGGCGAGGGAAGCTTTCTTT
NA	TRBV18	TRBJ1-2	NA	CASSPTGNPTTYGYTF	TGTGCCAGCTCACCAACAGGGAACCCCACCACCTATGGCTACACCTTC
TRBD2	TRBV27	TRBJ2-7	NA	CASSLRLAGGPTAQYF	TGTGCCAGCAGTTTACGACTAGCGGGGGGGCCTACCGCGCAGTACTTC
NA	TRBV9	TRBJ2-2	once	CASSVVGGELFF	TGTGCCAGCAGCGTAGTCGGCGGGGAGCTGTTTTTT
NA	TRBV27	TRBJ1-5	few	CASSSGEGQPQHF	TGTGCCAGCAGTTCCGGGGAAGGCCAGCCCCAGCATTTT
TRBD1	TRBV18	TRBJ1-6	NA	CASSPPGQNSPLHF	TGTGCCAGCTCACCTCCGGGACAGAATTCACCCCTCCACTTT
TRBD1	TRBV4-2	TRBJ1-2	once	CASSQDAQGARHGYTF	TGTGCCAGCAGCCAGGATGCCCAGGGGGCGAGGCATGGCTACACCTTC
NA	TRBV5-1	TRBJ2-1	few	CASSWTGTGGFDEQFF	TGCGCCAGCAGCTGGACCGGGACTGGGGGGTTCGATGAGCAGTTCTTC
TRBD1	TRBV7-3	TRBJ2-3	NA	CASSLMPTGGSADTQYF	TGTGCCAGCAGCTTAATGCCGACAGGGGGCTCGGCAGATACGCAGTATTTT
TRBD2	TRBV7-3	TRBJ2-1	once	CASSFRLAGGNNEQFF	TGTGCCAGCAGCTTTCGACTAGCGGGGGGCAACAATGAGCAGTTCTTC
TRBD2	TRBV2	TRBJ2-7	NA	CASSRLAGPSSYEQYF	TGTGCCAGCAGCCGACTAGCGGGACCCAGCTCCTACGAGCAGTACTTC
TRBD2	TRBV7-2	TRBJ2-7	NA	CASSLGGAGVYEQYF	TGTGCCAGCAGCTTGGGTGGGGCGGGGGTTTACGAGCAGTACTTC
NA	TRBV7-9	TRBJ2-7	NA	CASSFVFQEQYF	TGTGCCAGCAGCTTCGTATTCCAGGAGCAGTACTTC
TRBD1	TRBV5-1	TRBJ2-1	NA	CASSLGVQGLLGNEQFF	TGCGCCAGCAGCTTGGGAGTACAGGGGCTCCTGGGGAATGAGCAGTTCTTC
TRBD2	TRBV7-9	TRBJ2-1	NA	CASSGWTSGGGLFEQFF	TGTGCCAGCAGTGGCTGGACTAGCGGGGGGGGTTTGTTCGAGCAGTTCTTC
NA	TRBV5-5	TRBJ1-3	NA	CASSLGTAGSGNTIYF	TGTGCCAGCAGCTTGGGGACAGCCGGCTCTGGAAACACCATATATTTT